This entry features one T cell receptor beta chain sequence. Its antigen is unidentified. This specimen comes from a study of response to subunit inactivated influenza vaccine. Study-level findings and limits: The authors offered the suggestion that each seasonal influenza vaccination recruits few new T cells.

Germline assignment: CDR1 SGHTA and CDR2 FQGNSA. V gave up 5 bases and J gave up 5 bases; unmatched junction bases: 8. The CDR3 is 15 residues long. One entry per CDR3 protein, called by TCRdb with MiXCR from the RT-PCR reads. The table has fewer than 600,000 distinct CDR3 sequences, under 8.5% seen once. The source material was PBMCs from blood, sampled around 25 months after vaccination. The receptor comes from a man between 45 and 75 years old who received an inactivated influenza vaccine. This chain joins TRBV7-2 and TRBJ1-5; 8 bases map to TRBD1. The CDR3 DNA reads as TGTGCCAGCAGCCGAAACCCAGGGGGCGATCAGCCCCAGCATTTT. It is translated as CASSRNPGGDQPQHF. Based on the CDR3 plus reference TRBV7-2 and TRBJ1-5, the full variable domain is GAGVSQSPSNKVTEKGKDVELRCDPISGHTALYWYRQSLGQGLEFLIYFQGNSAPDKSGLPSDRFSAERTGGSVSTLTIQRTQQEDSAVYLCASSRNPGGDQPQHFGDGTRLSIL.